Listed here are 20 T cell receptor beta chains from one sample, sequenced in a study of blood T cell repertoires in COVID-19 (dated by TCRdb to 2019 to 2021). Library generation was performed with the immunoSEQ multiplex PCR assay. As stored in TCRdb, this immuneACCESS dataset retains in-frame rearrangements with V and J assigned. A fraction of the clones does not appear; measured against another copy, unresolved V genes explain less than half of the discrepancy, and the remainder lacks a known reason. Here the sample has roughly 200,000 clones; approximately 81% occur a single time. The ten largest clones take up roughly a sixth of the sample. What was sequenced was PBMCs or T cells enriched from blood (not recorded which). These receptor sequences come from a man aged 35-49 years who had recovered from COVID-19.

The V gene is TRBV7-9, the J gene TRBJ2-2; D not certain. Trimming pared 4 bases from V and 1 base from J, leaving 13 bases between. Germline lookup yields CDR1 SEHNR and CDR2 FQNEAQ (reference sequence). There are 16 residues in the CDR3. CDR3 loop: CASSSRAFRNTGELFF. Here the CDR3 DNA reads TGTGCCAGCAGCTCGAGAGCTTTCCGGAACACCGGGGAGCTGTTTTTT.

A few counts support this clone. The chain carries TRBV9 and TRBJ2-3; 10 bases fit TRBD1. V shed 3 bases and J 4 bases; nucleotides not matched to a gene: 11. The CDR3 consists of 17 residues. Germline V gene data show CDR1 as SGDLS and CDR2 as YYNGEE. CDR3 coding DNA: TGTGCCAGCAGCGAGGGACAGGGGTCCGTCGGAGCAGATACGCAGTATTTT. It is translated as CASSEGQGSVGADTQYF.

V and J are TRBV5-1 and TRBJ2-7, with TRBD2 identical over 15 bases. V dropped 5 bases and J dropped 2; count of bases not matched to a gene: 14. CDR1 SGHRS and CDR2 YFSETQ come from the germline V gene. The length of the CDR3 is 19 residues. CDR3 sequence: CASRFGRPGLAGGPYEQYF. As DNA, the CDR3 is TGCGCCAGCAGATTTGGTCGCCCGGGACTAGCGGGAGGCCCCTACGAGCAGTACTTC.

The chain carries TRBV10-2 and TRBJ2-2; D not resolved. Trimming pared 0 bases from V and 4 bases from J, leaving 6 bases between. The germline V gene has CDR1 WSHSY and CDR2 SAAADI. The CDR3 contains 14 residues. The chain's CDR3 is CASSESLRTGELFF. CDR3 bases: TGCGCCAGCAGTGAGTCTCTTCGCACCGGGGAGCTGTTTTTT.

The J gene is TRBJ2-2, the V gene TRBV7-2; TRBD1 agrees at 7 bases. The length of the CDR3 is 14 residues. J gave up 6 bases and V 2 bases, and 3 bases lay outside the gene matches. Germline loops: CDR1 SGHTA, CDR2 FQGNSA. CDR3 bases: TGTGCCAGCAGCTTAAGGGGGCAGGCCGGGGAGCTGTTTTTT. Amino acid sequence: CASSLRGQAGELFF.

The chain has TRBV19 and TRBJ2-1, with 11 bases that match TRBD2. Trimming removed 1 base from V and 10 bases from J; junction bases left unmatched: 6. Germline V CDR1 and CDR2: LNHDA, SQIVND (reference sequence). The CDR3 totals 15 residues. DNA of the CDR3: TGTGCCAGTAGTATAGGACTAGCGGGGCAGGTAGAGCAGTTCTTC. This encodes CASSIGLAGQVEQFF.

The CDR3 loop is CASSFTGGNQPQHF. The CDR3 DNA reads as TGTGCCAGCAGCTTTACAGGGGGCAATCAGCCCCAGCATTTT. This chain links TRBV7-2 with TRBJ1-5; the match to TRBD1 covers 7 bases. In germline, CDR1 is SGHTA, CDR2 FQGNSA. The trim removed 3 bases at V and 2 bases at J, leaving 1 base unmatched. CDR3 length: 14 amino acids.

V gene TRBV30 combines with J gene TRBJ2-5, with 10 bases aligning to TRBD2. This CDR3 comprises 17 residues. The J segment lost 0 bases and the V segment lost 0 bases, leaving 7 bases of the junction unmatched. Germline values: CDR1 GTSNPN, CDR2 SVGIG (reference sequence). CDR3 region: CAWSVRRTSGHQETQYF. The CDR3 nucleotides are TGTGCCTGGAGTGTCAGACGGACTAGCGGCCACCAAGAGACCCAGTACTTC.

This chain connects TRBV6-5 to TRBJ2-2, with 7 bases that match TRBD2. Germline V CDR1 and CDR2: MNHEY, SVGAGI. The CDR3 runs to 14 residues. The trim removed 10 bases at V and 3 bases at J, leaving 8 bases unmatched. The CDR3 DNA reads TGTGCCACCACGAGCGGGACCTACACCGGGGAGCTGTTTTTT. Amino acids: CATTSGTYTGELFF.

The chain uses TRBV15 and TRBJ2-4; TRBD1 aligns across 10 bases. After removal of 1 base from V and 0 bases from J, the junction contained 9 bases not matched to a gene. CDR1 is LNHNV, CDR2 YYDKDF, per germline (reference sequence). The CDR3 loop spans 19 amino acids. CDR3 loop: CATSRVRDRGRLAKNIQYF. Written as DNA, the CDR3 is TGTGCCACCAGCAGAGTCCGGGACAGGGGCCGATTAGCCAAAAACATTCAGTACTTC.

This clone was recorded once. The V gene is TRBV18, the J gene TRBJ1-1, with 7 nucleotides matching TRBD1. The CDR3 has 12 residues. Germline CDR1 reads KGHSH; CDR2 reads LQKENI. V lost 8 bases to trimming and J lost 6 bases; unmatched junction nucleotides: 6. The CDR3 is CASMRDSSEAFF. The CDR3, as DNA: TGTGCCAGCATGCGGGACAGTTCTGAAGCTTTCTTT.

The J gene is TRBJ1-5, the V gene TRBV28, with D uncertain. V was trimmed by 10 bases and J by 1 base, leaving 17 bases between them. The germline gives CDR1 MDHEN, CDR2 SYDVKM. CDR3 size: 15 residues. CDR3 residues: CATRRMLGSNQPQHF. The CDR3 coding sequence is TGTGCCACTCGGAGGATGCTTGGGAGCAATCAGCCCCAGCATTTT.

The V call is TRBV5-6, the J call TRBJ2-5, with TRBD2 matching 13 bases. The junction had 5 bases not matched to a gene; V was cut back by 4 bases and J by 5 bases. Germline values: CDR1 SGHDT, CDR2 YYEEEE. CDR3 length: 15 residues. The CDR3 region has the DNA TGTGCCAGCAGCCAGGGGACTAGCGGGACGGAGACCCAGTACTTC. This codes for CASSQGTSGTETQYF.

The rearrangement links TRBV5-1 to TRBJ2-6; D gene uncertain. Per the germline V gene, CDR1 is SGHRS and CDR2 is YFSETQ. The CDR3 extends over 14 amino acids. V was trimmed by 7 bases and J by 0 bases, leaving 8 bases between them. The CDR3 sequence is CASPADSGANVLTF. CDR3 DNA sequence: TGCGCCAGCCCGGCGGACTCTGGGGCCAACGTCCTGACTTTC.

CDR3 in amino acids: CASSLLGTGAFGYGYTF. CDR3 DNA sequence: TGTGCCAGCAGTTTATTGGGGACAGGGGCGTTTGGCTATGGCTACACCTTC. The V gene is TRBV28, the J gene TRBJ1-2; 10 bases are a match to TRBD1. Germline V lookup: CDR1 MDHEN, CDR2 SYDVKM. V lost 1 base and J lost 4; bases outside the gene matches: 9. The CDR3 has 17 residues.

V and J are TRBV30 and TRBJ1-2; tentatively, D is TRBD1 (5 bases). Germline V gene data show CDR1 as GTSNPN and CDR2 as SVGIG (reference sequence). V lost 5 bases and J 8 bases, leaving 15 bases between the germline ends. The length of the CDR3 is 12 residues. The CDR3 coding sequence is TGTGCCTGGTCCTCCGGGGGGGAAGGCTACACCTTC. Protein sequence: CAWSSGGEGYTF.

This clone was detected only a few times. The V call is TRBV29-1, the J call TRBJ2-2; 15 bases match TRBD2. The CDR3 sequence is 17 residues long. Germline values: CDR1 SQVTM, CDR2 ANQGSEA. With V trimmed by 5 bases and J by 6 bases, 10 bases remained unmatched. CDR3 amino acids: CSVLGLAGGPAAGELFF. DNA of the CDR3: TGCAGCGTTTTAGGACTAGCGGGAGGGCCAGCGGCCGGGGAGCTGTTTTTT.

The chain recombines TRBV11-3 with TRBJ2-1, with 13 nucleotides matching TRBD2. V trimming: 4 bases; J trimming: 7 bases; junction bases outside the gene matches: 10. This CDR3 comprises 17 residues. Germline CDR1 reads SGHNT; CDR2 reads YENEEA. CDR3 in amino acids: CASSSKRLAGGGNEQFF. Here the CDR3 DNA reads TGTGCCAGCAGCTCAAAAAGACTAGCGGGAGGAGGTAATGAGCAGTTCTTC.

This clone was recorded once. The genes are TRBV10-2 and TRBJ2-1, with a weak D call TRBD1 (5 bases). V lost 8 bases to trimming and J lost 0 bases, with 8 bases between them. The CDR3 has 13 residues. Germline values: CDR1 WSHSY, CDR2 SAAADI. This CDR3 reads CASSTVSYNEQFF. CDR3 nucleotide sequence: TGCGCCAGCTCGACAGTCTCCTACAATGAGCAGTTCTTC.

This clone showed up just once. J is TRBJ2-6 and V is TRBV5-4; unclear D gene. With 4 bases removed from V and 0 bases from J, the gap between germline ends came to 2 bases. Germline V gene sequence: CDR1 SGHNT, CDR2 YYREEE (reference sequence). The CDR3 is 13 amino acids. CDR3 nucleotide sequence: TGTGCCAGCAGCCTCTCTGGGGCCAACGTCCTGACTTTC. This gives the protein CASSLSGANVLTF.